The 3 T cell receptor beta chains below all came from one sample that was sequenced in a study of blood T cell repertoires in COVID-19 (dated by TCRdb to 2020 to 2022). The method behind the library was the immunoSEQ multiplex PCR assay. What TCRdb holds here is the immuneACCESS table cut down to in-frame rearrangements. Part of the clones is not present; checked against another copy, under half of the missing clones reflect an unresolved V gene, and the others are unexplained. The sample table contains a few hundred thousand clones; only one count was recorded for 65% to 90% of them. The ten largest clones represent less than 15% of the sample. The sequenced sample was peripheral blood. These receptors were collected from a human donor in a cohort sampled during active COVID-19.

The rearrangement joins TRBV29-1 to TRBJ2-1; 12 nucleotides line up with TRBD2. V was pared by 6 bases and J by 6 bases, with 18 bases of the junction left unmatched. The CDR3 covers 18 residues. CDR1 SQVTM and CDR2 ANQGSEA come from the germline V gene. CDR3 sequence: CSVGSIRLAGEGGNEQFF. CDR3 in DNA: TGCAGCGTGGGAAGTATTAGACTAGCGGGAGAGGGGGGCAATGAGCAGTTCTTC.

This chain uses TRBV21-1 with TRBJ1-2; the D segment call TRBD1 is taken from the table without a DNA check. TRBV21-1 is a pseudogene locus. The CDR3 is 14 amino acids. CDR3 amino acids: CASSRARYGYGYTF. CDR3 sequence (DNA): TGTGCCAGCAGCAGGGCCCGGTACGGCTATGGCTACACCTTC.

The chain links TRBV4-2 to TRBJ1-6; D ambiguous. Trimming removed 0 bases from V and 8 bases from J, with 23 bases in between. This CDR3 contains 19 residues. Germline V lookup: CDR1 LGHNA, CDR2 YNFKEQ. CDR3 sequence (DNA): TGTGCCAGCAGCCAAGATCGAAGGAGCTACGAAGCTTCGGATTCACCCCTCCACTTT. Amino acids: CASSQDRRSYEASDSPLHF.